This TCR beta chain came from a study of blood T cell repertoires in COVID-19. Study context: Sites across the United States, Italy and Spain contributed samples from acute and convalescent COVID-19. PBMCs, B-cell-depleted T cells, or T cells were the source of the cDNA or gDNA that made up the material.

The CDR3 length is 15 residues. The ends were cut back, 4 bases at V and 5 bases at J, with 17 bases in the middle. Germline V gene lookup returns CDR1 LGHDT and CDR2 YNNKEL (reference sequence). Seattle participants joined during active infection and were tracked over time. The assay was immunoSEQ multiplex PCR, and TCRdb's table has in-frame clones only and misses some. The sample includes 200,000 to 300,000 clones, more than 85% of them seen just once. Source material: peripheral blood. The genes are TRBV3-1 (or the pseudogene TRBV3-2) and TRBJ1-2; unclear D gene. This clonotype originated in a young adult with COVID-19, enrolled during active disease. CDR3 loop: CASSPILGGLYGYTF. The CDR3, as DNA: TGTGCCAGCAGCCCGATTCTGGGCGGGTTATATGGCTACACCTTC.